Below are 29 T cell receptor beta chains sequenced from a single sample in a study of T cell responses to AZD1222 COVID-19 vaccine. Produced via immunoSEQ multiplex PCR; TCRdb's table is partial and in-frame only. The table shows more than 85,000 clones, with around nine tenths occurring only once. This specimen was peripheral blood, taken on day 0 of AZD1222 vaccination. All receptors derive from an adult in good health.

V usage is TRBV30 and J usage is TRBJ1-3, with 10 bases aligning to TRBD1. The germline CDR1 and CDR2 sequences are GTSNPN and SVGIG (reference sequence). V was pared by 4 bases and J by 4 bases, with 7 bases of the junction left unmatched. The CDR3 sequence is 15 residues long. The CDR3 sequence: CAWNNGQGGGNTIYF. DNA of the CDR3: TGTGCCTGGAACAATGGACAGGGGGGCGGAAACACCATATATTTT.

This rearrangement joins TRBV28 to TRBJ2-7, with 7 nucleotides matching TRBD2. This CDR3 region has 15 residues. The J segment lost 0 bases and the V segment lost 6 bases, leaving 8 bases of the junction unmatched. Germline lookup yields CDR1 MDHEN and CDR2 SYDVKM. The CDR3 sequence is CASRQWGGTSYEQYF. CDR3 sequence (DNA): TGTGCCAGCAGACAATGGGGGGGAACCTCCTACGAGCAGTACTTC.

CDR3 region: CASSTRDRGLSQPQHF. CDR3 bases: TGTGCCAGCAGTACCCGGGACAGGGGATTATCTCAGCCCCAGCATTTT. J is TRBJ1-5 and V is TRBV2; 10 nucleotides agree with TRBD1. The CDR3 spans 16 residues. Germline-derived CDR1 and CDR2 are SNHLY and FYNNEI. The V segment lost 5 bases and the J segment 6 bases; nucleotides outside the gene matches: 10.

The chain has TRBV5-4 and TRBJ1-3; D gene unclear. The germline gives CDR1 SGHNT, CDR2 YYREEE (reference sequence). The CDR3 totals 15 residues. V was clipped by 4 bases and J by 10 bases, with 21 bases between them. The CDR3: CASSPDEPAVRTIYF. CDR3 bases: TGTGCCAGCAGCCCCGATGAGCCCGCGGTCCGGACCATATATTTT.

The rearrangement links TRBV6-1 to TRBJ1-6; D is undetermined. The V end lost 3 bases, the J end lost 12 bases, and 9 bases lay between the germline ends. Germline V CDR1 and CDR2: MNHNS, SASEGT. The CDR3 runs 12 residues. Here the CDR3 reads CASSDRYGPLHF. DNA for the CDR3: TGTGCCAGCAGTGACCGCTATGGACCCCTCCACTTT.

V usage is TRBV12-3 or TRBV12-4 and J usage is TRBJ1-6; a weak D match, TRBD1 (5 bases). The germline V and J ends were trimmed by 7 bases and 14 bases, with 12 bases remaining between them. The CDR3 length is 11 residues. The CDR3 sequence is CASTSIGALHF. The CDR3 DNA reads TGTGCCAGCACCTCGATAGGGGCCCTCCACTTT.

The DNA for the CDR3 is TGTGCCAGCAGCCTCAGCAGGTCACCCCTCCACTTT. Its translation is CASSLSRSPLHF. The V and J genes are TRBV6-5 and TRBJ1-6, with D unclear. Trimming took off 6 bases at V and 10 bases at J, with 10 bases between the two ends. Germline CDR1 is MNHEY and CDR2 is SVGAGI. CDR3 length: 12 residues.

The table lists this clone with a count of one. The chain links TRBV9 to TRBJ2-3; D possibly corresponds to TRBD2 (6 bases). CDR3 length equals 13 residues. Trimming pared 0 bases from V and 6 bases from J, leaving 8 bases between. The V gene's germline CDR1 is SGDLS and CDR2 YYNGEE. In nucleotides, the CDR3 is TGTGCCAGCAGCGTAGCTGGGAGGGATACGCAGTATTTT. Translating gives CASSVAGRDTQYF. The entire variable domain, with the rest obtained from reference TRBV9 and TRBJ2-3, is as follows: DSGVTQTPKHLITATGQRVTLRCSPRSGDLSVYWYQQSLDQGLQFLIQYYNGEERAKGNILERFSAQQFPDLHSELNLSSLELGDSALYFCASSVAGRDTQYFGPGTRLTVL.

The CDR3 spells CASSLNGGSQPQHF. In DNA, the CDR3 is TGTGCCAGTAGCCTTAACGGGGGTAGTCAGCCCCAGCATTTT. The chain joins TRBV19 to TRBJ1-5; D is perhaps TRBD1 (5 bases). This CDR3 has 14 amino acids. Between the trimmed V and J ends, which lost 6 bases and 6 bases, there was a span of 15 bases. Germline lookup yields CDR1 LNHDA and CDR2 SQIVND (reference sequence).

The rearrangement joins TRBV15 to TRBJ2-5, with D maybe TRBD2 (6 bases). CDR3 length equals 17 residues. Deletions cut 4 bases from V and 5 bases from J, with 23 bases between. Looked up from germline, CDR1 is LNHNV and CDR2 is YYDKDF (reference sequence). The chain's CDR3 is CATSTHPGEVYGETQYF. The CDR3 DNA is TGTGCCACCAGCACCCACCCGGGGGAGGTTTATGGTGAGACCCAGTACTTC.

The chain couples TRBV11-2 to TRBJ1-1; possibly TRBD1 for D (5 bases). Trimming pared 4 bases from V and 4 bases from J, leaving 13 bases between. Per the germline V gene, CDR1 is SGHAT and CDR2 is FQNNGV. There are 14 residues in the CDR3. CDR3 DNA sequence: TGTGCCAGCAGCTGGAGAACAGGAGGCACTGAAGCTTTCTTT. Encoded protein: CASSWRTGGTEAFF.

The V and J genes are TRBV9 and TRBJ2-2; D not certain. V shed 0 bases and J shed 2 bases, with 8 bases lying between them. The CDR3 totals 15 residues. Germline assignment: CDR1 SGDLS and CDR2 YYNGEE. CDR3 in DNA: TGTGCCAGCAGCGTAGAACAGTTTAACACCGGGGAGCTGTTTTTT. Translated, it gives CASSVEQFNTGELFF. Variable domain in full (rest from reference TRBV9 and TRBJ2-2): DSGVTQTPKHLITATGQRVTLRCSPRSGDLSVYWYQQSLDQGLQFLIQYYNGEERAKGNILERFSAQQFPDLHSELNLSSLELGDSALYFCASSVEQFNTGELFFGEGSRLTVL.

This chain connects TRBV18 to TRBJ1-3; D call uncertain. The germline V gene has CDR1 KGHSH and CDR2 LQKENI. Trimming stripped 3 bases from V and 0 bases from J, with 12 bases between. The CDR3 consists of 16 residues. CDR3 nucleotides: TGTGCCAGCTCACCGTTAAGGGCCGACTCTGGAAACACCATATATTTT. Translating it yields CASSPLRADSGNTIYF. The complete variable domain, with remaining parts taken from reference TRBV18 and TRBJ1-3, reads NAGVMQNPRHLVRRRGQEARLRCSPMKGHSHVYWYRQLPEEGLKFMVYLQKENIIDESGMPKERFSAEFPKEGPSILRIQQVVRGDSAAYFCASSPLRADSGNTIYFGEGSWLTVV.

The J gene is TRBJ2-7, the V gene TRBV4-1; no clear D. CDR3 length: 16 amino acids. The ends were cut back, 0 bases at V and 0 bases at J, with 12 bases in the middle. Germline CDR1 is MGHRA and CDR2 is YSYEKL. The CDR3 DNA reads as TGCGCCAGCAGCCAAGAGGGTGGGATCTCCTCCTACGAGCAGTACTTC. Protein: CASSQEGGISSYEQYF.

This sequence joins TRBV19 and TRBJ2-3; no clear D gene. The V and J ends lost 4 bases and 4 bases respectively, with 12 bases between them. The CDR3 loop spans 14 amino acids. CDR1 is LNHDA, CDR2 SQIVND, per germline (reference sequence). The chain's CDR3 is CASSTPMGPDTQYF. The CDR3 region has the DNA TGTGCCAGTAGTACCCCGATGGGCCCAGATACGCAGTATTTT. Full variable domain (rest looked up from reference TRBV19 and TRBJ2-3): DGGITQSPKYLFRKEGQNVTLSCEQNLNHDAMYWYRQDPGQGLRLIYYSQIVNDFQKGDIAEGYSVSREKKESFPLTVTSAQKNPTAFYLCASSTPMGPDTQYFGPGTRLTVL.

The genes are TRBV19 and TRBJ1-2; the D gene is possibly TRBD1 (5 bases). The CDR3 spans 17 residues. The V end was cut by 0 bases, the J end by 0 bases, with 14 bases between. CDR1 and CDR2 (germline): LNHDA, SQIVND (reference sequence). CDR3 sequence (DNA): TGTGCCAGTAGTATAGATCTATTCGGGGGTTCTAACTATGGCTACACCTTC. Translating it yields CASSIDLFGGSNYGYTF. The full variable domain, in which reference TRBV19 and TRBJ1-2 provide the parts outside the CDR3, is DGGITQSPKYLFRKEGQNVTLSCEQNLNHDAMYWYRQDPGQGLRLIYYSQIVNDFQKGDIAEGYSVSREKKESFPLTVTSAQKNPTAFYLCASSIDLFGGSNYGYTFGSGTRLTVV.

The table lists this clone with a count of one. The J gene is TRBJ2-2, the V gene TRBV19; possibly TRBD1 or TRBD2 for D (5 bases each). The V gene's germline CDR1 is LNHDA and CDR2 SQIVND (reference sequence). This CDR3 contains 14 residues. V lost 4 bases and J lost 0, with 6 bases in between. CDR3 residues: CASSRGPNTGELFF. CDR3 sequence (DNA): TGTGCCAGTAGTAGGGGACCGAACACCGGGGAGCTGTTTTTT.

The chain uses TRBV18 and TRBJ1-1; no clear D gene. The length of the CDR3 is 13 residues. The V and J ends lost 4 bases and 4 bases respectively, with 10 bases between them. Germline lookup yields CDR1 KGHSH and CDR2 LQKENI. The CDR3 sequence: CASSQYLGTEAFF. Written as DNA, the CDR3 is TGTGCCAGCTCACAATATCTTGGCACTGAAGCTTTCTTT.

This clone was found once. CDR3 sequence: CASSLSFQGADPTQYF. Here the CDR3 DNA reads TGTGCCAGCAGTTTATCTTTCCAGGGGGCTGATCCTACCCAGTACTTC. The J gene is TRBJ2-5, the V gene TRBV27, with 8 nucleotides matching TRBD1. The V gene's germline CDR1 is MNHEY and CDR2 SMNVEV (reference sequence). The ends lost 0 bases at V and 8 bases at J; junction bases unmatched: 11. CDR3 length equals 16 residues.

On this clone itself: The junction differs from germline at one of its ends, possibly a read error. The chain recombines TRBV29-1 with TRBJ2-3; no clear D gene. The CDR3 spans 15 residues. CDR1 is SQVTM, CDR2 ANQGSEA, per germline. The chain's CDR3 is CSAEPAHRRTDTQYF. The DNA of the CDR3 is TGCAGCGCTGAACCGGCCCATAGACGCACAGATACGCAGTATTTT.

This rearrangement joins TRBV5-4 to TRBJ2-1, with 7 positions matching TRBD2. CDR1 SGHNT and CDR2 YYREEE come from the germline V gene (reference sequence). Trimming at V came to 3 bases and at J to 6 bases, leaving 6 bases not matched to a gene. The CDR3 is 14 residues long. The CDR3 sequence is CASSSPGGINEQFF. In DNA, the CDR3 is TGTGCCAGCAGCTCCCCCGGGGGGATCAATGAGCAGTTCTTC.

This clone was seen just once. This chain joins TRBV7-7 and TRBJ2-2; D may be TRBD2 (7 bases). V was trimmed by 6 bases and J by 6 bases, leaving 11 bases between them. Germline CDR1 reads SSHAT; CDR2 reads FNYEAQ (reference sequence). The CDR3 spans 13 residues. This chain's CDR3 is CASRPGGPGELFF. For the CDR3, the DNA is TGTGCCAGCAGGCCCGGGGGGCCCGGGGAGCTGTTTTTT. Drawing the rest from reference TRBV7-7 and TRBJ2-2, the complete variable domain is GAGVSQSPRYKVTKRGQDVTLRCDPISSHATLYWYQQALGQGPEFLTYFNYEAQPDKSGLPSDRFSAERPEGSISTLTIQRTEQRDSAMYRCASRPGGPGELFFGEGSRLTVL.

The chain employs TRBV5-4 and TRBJ2-2; D possibly matches TRBD1 or TRBD2 (7 bases each). V was clipped by 4 bases and J by 4 bases, with 14 bases between them. Germline CDR1 is SGHNT and CDR2 is YYREEE (reference sequence). The CDR3 sequence is 15 residues long. Written as DNA, the CDR3 is TGTGCCAGCAGCCAGGGGGGGCCCTCCACCGGGGAGCTGTTTTTT. It encodes CASSQGGPSTGELFF.

The chain links TRBV20-1 to TRBJ1-5, with TRBD1 as a possible D gene (5 bases). The CDR3 covers 15 residues. Trimming took off 3 bases at V and 1 base at J, with 13 bases between the two ends. Germline CDR1 is DFQATT and CDR2 is SNEGSKA (reference sequence). The CDR3 DNA reads TGCAGTGCTAGTCTCGACAGCACAAGCAATCAGCCCCAGCATTTT. Encoded protein: CSASLDSTSNQPQHF.

The gene calls are TRBV7-2 and TRBJ2-7; unclear D gene. This CDR3 has 16 residues. Germline V CDR1 and CDR2: SGHTA, FQGNSA. With 5 bases removed from V and 0 bases from J, the gap between germline ends came to 17 bases. The CDR3 coding sequence is TGTGCCAGCAGCCCCGGAGCAGGCCGAAGCTCCTACGAGCAGTACTTC. It codes for CASSPGAGRSSYEQYF.

The rearrangement joins TRBV11-2 to TRBJ2-5, with 9 nucleotides matching TRBD1. The CDR3 consists of 16 residues. From germline, CDR1 is SGHAT and CDR2 FQNNGV. V lost 5 bases and J lost 4; bases outside the gene matches: 11. The CDR3 loop is CASSPRDRARGETQYF. The CDR3 DNA follows: TGTGCCAGCAGCCCGCGGGACAGGGCGCGGGGAGAGACCCAGTACTTC.

This clone showed up just once. This rearrangement joins TRBV27 to TRBJ2-2, with D tentatively TRBD2 (5 bases). Germline CDR1 is MNHEY and CDR2 is SMNVEV (reference sequence). The CDR3 consists of 16 residues. Trimming cost V 5 bases and J 3 bases, with 16 bases left between them. CDR3 DNA sequence: TGTGCCAGCAGTGGCCTAGCCGGACTTTACACCGGGGAGCTGTTTTTT. Translated: CASSGLAGLYTGELFF.

The V gene is TRBV2, the J gene TRBJ1-5; D is undetermined. CDR3 size: 12 residues. V was trimmed by 1 base and J by 2 bases, leaving 0 bases between them. Looked up from germline, CDR1 is SNHLY and CDR2 is FYNNEI. The CDR3 DNA reads TGTGCCAGCAGTGAAGGCAATCAGCCCCAGCATTTT. It codes for CASSEGNQPQHF.

The J gene is TRBJ2-1, the V gene TRBV5-4; TRBD2 matches 13 bases. V shed 4 bases and J 3 bases; nucleotides not matched to a gene: 10. CDR1 is SGHNT, CDR2 YYREEE, per germline (reference sequence). There are 18 residues in the CDR3. The DNA of the CDR3 is TGTGCCAGCAGCGGAGATCATAGGACTAGCGGGGGCTACAATGAGCAGTTCTTC. Translating it yields CASSGDHRTSGGYNEQFF.